Described below is a single T cell receptor beta chain sequence and its context. This specimen comes from a study of control samples from healthy donors and cancer patients. The CDR3 contains 15 residues. Looked up from germline, CDR1 is SGDLS and CDR2 is YYNGEE. Trimming shortened V by 1 base and J by 3 bases, and 11 bases separated the two germline ends. Assay: immunoSEQ multiplex PCR; the TCRdb copy retains only in-frame clones and omits some. The table records some 120,000 clones, roughly 90% of them present only once. The TCR sequence derives from a man aged 50-60 years in good health. The chain links TRBV9 to TRBJ2-1, with D possibly being TRBD2 (6 bases). The sequencing sample was made of blood. CDR3 protein: CASSVRGTNYNEQFF. The CDR3 region has the DNA TGTGCCAGCAGCGTACGCGGGACCAACTACAATGAGCAGTTCTTC.